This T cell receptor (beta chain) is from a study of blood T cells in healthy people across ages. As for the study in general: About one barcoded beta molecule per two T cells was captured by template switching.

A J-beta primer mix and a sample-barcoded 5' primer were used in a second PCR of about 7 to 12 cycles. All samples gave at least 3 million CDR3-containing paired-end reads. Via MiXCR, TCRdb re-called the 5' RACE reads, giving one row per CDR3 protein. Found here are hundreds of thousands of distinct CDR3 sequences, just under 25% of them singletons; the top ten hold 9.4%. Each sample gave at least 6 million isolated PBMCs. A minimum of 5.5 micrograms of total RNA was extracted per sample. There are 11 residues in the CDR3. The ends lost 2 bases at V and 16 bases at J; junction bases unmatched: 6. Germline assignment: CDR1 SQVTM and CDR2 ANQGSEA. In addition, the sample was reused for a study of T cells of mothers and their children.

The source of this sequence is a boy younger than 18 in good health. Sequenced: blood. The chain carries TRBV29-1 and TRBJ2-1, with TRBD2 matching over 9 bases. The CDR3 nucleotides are TGCAGCGTTGAATTATTAGCGGGAGCCTTCTTC. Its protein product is CSVELLAGAFF.